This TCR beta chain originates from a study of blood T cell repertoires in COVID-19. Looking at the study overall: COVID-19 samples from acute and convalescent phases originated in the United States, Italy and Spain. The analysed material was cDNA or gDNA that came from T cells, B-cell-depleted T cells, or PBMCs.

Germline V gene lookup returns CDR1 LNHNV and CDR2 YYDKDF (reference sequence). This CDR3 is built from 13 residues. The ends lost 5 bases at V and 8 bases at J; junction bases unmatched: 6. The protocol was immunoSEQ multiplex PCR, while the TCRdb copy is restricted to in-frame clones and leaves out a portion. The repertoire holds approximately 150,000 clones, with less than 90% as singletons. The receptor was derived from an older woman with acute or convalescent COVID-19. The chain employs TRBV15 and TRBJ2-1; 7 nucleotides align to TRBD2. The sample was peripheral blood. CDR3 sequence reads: CATSPRGVHEQFF. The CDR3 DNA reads TGTGCCACCAGCCCCCGGGGGGTCCATGAGCAGTTCTTC.